The T cell receptor (beta chain) under discussion was sequenced for a study of identical twins. Whole-study findings and limits: The abundant beta clonotypes from cord blood had fewer insertions, and memory repertoires had none of this.

This clonotype has just a few counts. Its antigen remains unknown. MiXCR, applied by TCRdb to the 5' RACE reads, yields one record per CDR3 protein. Among hundreds of thousands of distinct CDR3 sequences, 9% to 15% were seen once, and the ten largest hold about 1.6%. V lost 4 bases and J 3 bases, leaving 11 bases between the germline ends. Germline-derived CDR1 and CDR2 are SGHRS and YFSETQ. The CDR3 contains 13 residues. This same sample was also taken into another study, of yellow fever vaccine responses in identical twins.

This TCR was recovered from a woman under 30 in good health. Material: PBMCs. The chain employs TRBV5-1 and TRBJ2-7; the D gene is possibly TRBD2 (5 bases). The CDR3 loop is CASSAAVDYEQYF. The CDR3 DNA reads TGCGCCAGCAGCGCAGCGGTAGACTACGAGCAGTACTTC.